What follows are 19 T cell receptor beta chains derived from one specimen sequenced in a study of T cells in Graves' hyperthyroidism and ophthalmopathy. There were TCR beta CDR3 regions amplified from RNA transcripts. The HTBI primer set served for first-round RT-PCR of the TCR CDR3. One entry per CDR3 protein results from TCRdb running MiXCR on the multiplex PCR reads. Of under 450,000 distinct CDR3 sequences in the sample, less than 20% are singletons; the top ten hold approximately 8%. The sample consisted of blood. The receptors come from a woman under 30 with Graves' hyperthyroidism.

This clonotype was counted ten times or more. V usage is TRBV5-5 and J usage is TRBJ2-7; possibly TRBD1 or TRBD2 for D (5 bases each). Trimming removed 4 bases from V and 3 bases from J, with 11 bases in between. Germline lookup yields CDR1 SGHKS and CDR2 YYEKEE (reference sequence). The CDR3 runs to 13 residues. The CDR3 sequence: CASSVRDGYEQYF. CDR3 sequence (DNA): TGTGCCAGCAGCGTCCGGGACGGCTACGAGCAGTACTTC.

This clonotype was observed at least ten times. The rearrangement joins TRBV11-3 to TRBJ2-5; D gene unclear. CDR3 length: 14 amino acids. V was trimmed by 0 bases and J by 3 bases, leaving 8 bases between them. From germline, CDR1 is SGHNT and CDR2 YENEEA. In DNA, the CDR3 is TGTGCCAGCAGCTTAGATGGCAGTGAAGAGACCCAGTACTTC. It specifies CASSLDGSEETQYF. The variable domain in full, completed from reference TRBV11-3 and TRBJ2-5, reads EAGVVQSPRYKIIEKKQPVAFWCNPISGHNTLYWYLQNLGQGPELLIRYENEEAVDDSQLPKDRFSAERLKGVDSTLKIQPAELGDSAVYLCASSLDGSEETQYFGPGTRLLVL.

This clonotype was observed many times. The chain combines TRBV30 with TRBJ2-1; D uncertain. Per the germline V gene, CDR1 is GTSNPN and CDR2 is SVGIG (reference sequence). V gave up 2 bases and J gave up 5 bases, with 1 base separating them. CDR3 size: 10 residues. In DNA, the CDR3 is TGTGCCTGGAGTCACAATGAGCAGTTCTTC. Amino acid sequence: CAWSHNEQFF.

The chain is built from TRBV19 and TRBJ2-4, with a weak D call TRBD1 (5 bases). CDR1 is LNHDA, CDR2 SQIVND, per germline (reference sequence). With 1 base removed from V and 7 bases from J, the gap between germline ends came to 8 bases. This CDR3 is 13 amino acids long. CDR3 sequence reads: CASSIGGSNIQYF. Here the CDR3 DNA reads TGTGCCAGTAGTATAGGGGGCTCGAACATTCAGTACTTC.

This clonotype showed up just once. The rearrangement joins TRBV6-9 to TRBJ1-4; 9 bases map to TRBD1. CDR3 size: 14 residues. Germline V gene data show CDR1 as MNHGY and CDR2 as SVAAGI. The V gene end was trimmed by 4 bases and the J gene end by 8 bases; junction bases not matched to a gene: 5. This CDR3 is CASSWDRAHEKLFF. CDR3 nucleotide sequence: TGTGCCAGCAGTTGGGACAGGGCTCACGAAAAACTGTTTTTT.

CDR3 region: CASSQVLPGLARDTQYF. The CDR3 DNA reads TGCGCCAGCAGCCAAGTCCTCCCCGGACTAGCAAGAGATACGCAGTATTTT. The chain joins TRBV4-1 to TRBJ2-3; 8 bases are a match to TRBD2. After removal of 1 base from V and 5 bases from J, the junction contained 11 bases not matched to a gene. Germline values: CDR1 MGHRA, CDR2 YSYEKL. The CDR3 has 17 residues.

For this clonotype: A much larger clone differs from this one at a single base, so this may be a read error. The J gene is TRBJ2-7, the V gene TRBV28; 7 bases map to TRBD1. Germline lookup yields CDR1 MDHEN and CDR2 SYDVKM. The ends lost 4 bases at V and 0 bases at J; junction bases unmatched: 6. The CDR3 runs 15 residues. CDR3: CASSSQTGNSYEQYF. CDR3 nucleotide sequence: TGTGCCAGCAGTTCACAGACAGGGAACTCCTACGAGCAGTACTTC. Full variable domain (outside the CDR3, taken from reference TRBV28 and TRBJ2-7): DVKVTQSSRYLVKRTGEKVFLECVQDMDHENMFWYRQDPGLGLRLIYFSYDVKMKEKGDIPEGYSVSREKKERFSLILESASTNQTSMYLCASSSQTGNSYEQYFGPGTRLTVT.

This clonotype occurred a few times. This rearrangement joins TRBV6-6 to TRBJ2-7; a possible D gene is TRBD2 (5 bases). The germline CDR1 and CDR2 sequences are MNHNY and SVGAGI (reference sequence). V was cut by 2 bases and J by 7 bases, with 15 bases left in between. The CDR3 covers 14 residues. The DNA for the CDR3 is TGTGCCAGCAGTTACGGCGGCGGGTTAGAGGAGCAGTACTTC. It encodes CASSYGGGLEEQYF.

This clonotype was counted ten times or more. The chain links TRBV20-1 to TRBJ2-2; maybe TRBD2 (6 bases). Germline CDR1 reads DFQATT; CDR2 reads SNEGSKA (reference sequence). This CDR3 is built from 13 residues. Deletions cut 6 bases from V and 14 bases from J, with 22 bases between. The CDR3 reads CSALPLTGRGLFF. CDR3 nucleotides: TGCAGTGCCCTACCCTTAACGGGGCGGGGACTGTTTTTT.

This clonotype was recorded at least ten times. The chain employs TRBV7-2 and TRBJ2-5; 8 bases are a match to TRBD1. Trimming removed 5 bases from V and 1 base from J; junction bases left unmatched: 6. CDR1 and CDR2 from the germline V gene are SGHTA and FQGNSA. The CDR3 has 15 residues. The chain's CDR3 is CASSVDRVGQETQYF. Here the CDR3 DNA reads TGTGCCAGCAGCGTGGACAGGGTGGGCCAAGAGACCCAGTACTTC.

At least ten counts were recorded for this clonotype. The chain is built from TRBV12-3 or TRBV12-4 and TRBJ2-1; the D is unclear. The CDR3 runs 15 residues. The V and J ends lost 1 base and 5 bases respectively, with 12 bases between them. Here the CDR3 DNA reads TGTGCCAGCAGTTTAGGCGGAGCTCGCAACAATGAGCAGTTCTTC. Translated, it gives CASSLGGARNNEQFF.

The sample holds a few counts of this clonotype. A read error is possible here, since a much larger clone lies one base away. The CDR3 is CSATSGTTDTQHF. CDR3 bases: TGCAGTGCTACCAGCGGAACCACAGATACGCAGCATTTT. This chain joins TRBV20-1 and TRBJ2-3; the D is unclear. Near its end, the DNA agrees better with TRBJ1-5, so the J call may be wrong. CDR1 is DFQATT and CDR2 is SNEGSKA in the germline V gene (reference sequence). The CDR3 runs 13 residues.

In its sample, this clonotype was seen many times. V and J are TRBV27 and TRBJ1-2, with D hard to call. The CDR3 is made up of 13 amino acids. Between the trimmed V and J ends, which lost 3 bases and 1 base, there was a span of 6 bases. CDR1 is MNHEY and CDR2 is SMNVEV in the germline V gene (reference sequence). The CDR3 reads CASSFRLNYGYTF. The CDR3 DNA is TGTGCCAGCAGTTTTCGGCTTAACTATGGCTACACCTTC.

The gene calls are TRBV9 and TRBJ2-3, with unresolved D. Germline V gives CDR1 SGDLS, CDR2 YYNGEE. Trimming shortened V by 3 bases and J by 4 bases, and 9 bases separated the two germline ends. This CDR3 has 13 amino acids. The CDR3: CASSAYRADTQYF. In nucleotides, the CDR3 is TGTGCCAGCAGCGCCTATAGGGCAGATACGCAGTATTTT.

As regards this clonotype: This clone may be a read error of a much larger clone one base away. This chain joins TRBV6-1 and TRBJ2-2; perhaps TRBD1 as D (6 bases). The CDR3 is 13 amino acids. Trimming took 5 bases from V and 6 from J, leaving 10 bases between them. Germline V gene data show CDR1 as MNHNS and CDR2 as SASEGT. The CDR3 region is CASSFTGSGELFF. The CDR3 DNA sequence: TGTGCCAGCAGTTTCACAGGGTCCGGGGAGCTGTTTTTT.

This clonotype has a single count. The chain employs TRBV5-5 and TRBJ2-3; D might be TRBD2 (5 bases). CDR3 length: 16 residues. V shed 2 bases and J shed 0 bases, with 13 bases lying between them. Germline V gene lookup returns CDR1 SGHKS and CDR2 YYEKEE (reference sequence). Here the CDR3 reads CASSLLVFHSTDTQYF. Written as DNA, the CDR3 is TGTGCCAGCAGCTTACTAGTCTTCCATAGCACAGATACGCAGTATTTT. Full variable domain (missing parts from reference TRBV5-5 and TRBJ2-3): DAGVTQSPTHLIKTRGQQVTLRCSPISGHKSVSWYQQVLGQGPQFIFQYYEKEERGRGNFPDRFSARQFPNYSSELNVNALLLGDSALYLCASSLLVFHSTDTQYFGPGTRLTVL.

This chain joins TRBV9 and TRBJ2-1, with D perhaps TRBD1 (7 bases). V lost 2 bases and J 4 bases, leaving 13 bases between the germline ends. Germline V gives CDR1 SGDLS, CDR2 YYNGEE. The CDR3 contains 15 residues. The CDR3 reads CASSVGGQLYNEQFF. DNA for the CDR3: TGTGCCAGCAGCGTGGGGGGACAGCTATACAATGAGCAGTTCTTC.

This sequence joins TRBV5-8 and TRBJ2-3; a possible D gene is TRBD2 (5 bases). V was trimmed by 0 bases and J by 1 base, leaving 12 bases between them. Germline CDR1 and CDR2: SGHTS and YDEGEE. This CDR3 spans 16 amino acids. The CDR3 sequence: CASSLGREGRTDTQYF. In nucleotides, the CDR3 is TGTGCCAGCAGCTTGGGCCGGGAAGGGCGCACAGATACGCAGTATTTT. The complete variable domain, with remaining parts taken from reference TRBV5-8 and TRBJ2-3, reads EAGVTQSPTHLIKTRGQQATLRCSPISGHTSVYWYQQALGLGLQFLLWYDEGEERNRGNFPPRFSGRQFPNYSSELNVNALELEDSALYLCASSLGREGRTDTQYFGPGTRLTVL.

This clonotype was observed at least ten times. At one end the junction does not follow the germline gene, possibly because of a read error. CDR3 loop: CAWSVRLQSTKNIRYF. CDR3 bases: TGTGCCTGGAGTGTACGTTTACAGTCGACCAAAAACATTCGGTACTTC. V and J are TRBV30 and TRBJ2-4; D gene ambiguous. CDR1 is GTSNPN and CDR2 is SVGIG in the germline V gene (reference sequence). CDR3 length: 16 amino acids.